This TCR beta chain was observed in a study of OX40 agonist ivuxolimab in advanced cancers. Study as a whole: Given to patients was ivuxolimab, an agonistic anti-OX40 (CD134) antibody.

The CDR3 covers 17 residues. In germline, CDR1 is MNHEY, CDR2 SMNVEV (reference sequence). The V gene lost 8 bases and the J gene lost 2 bases, with 19 bases spanning the gap. On this clone: Its antigen is currently unknown.

Study outcomes and limitations: Some nonresponders also had low normalized T-cell clonal expansion.

Data came from immunoSEQ multiplex PCR; TCRdb stores just in-frame clones and leaves some out. This sample has 55,000 to 80,000 clones; roughly 80% occur once, and the top ten carry 2.4%. The chain is built from TRBV27 and TRBJ2-6, with D unclear. This TCR was sampled from an adult with an advanced solid tumor such as melanoma, head and neck, liver or kidney cancer. The starting material was CD4+ or CD8+ T cells sorted from blood, obtained in a trial of the OX40 agonist ivuxolimab. CDR3 sequence (DNA): TGTGCCAGCCTACGGACCTTCTATCCTACTGGGGCCAACGTCCTGACTTTC. It is translated as CASLRTFYPTGANVLTF.